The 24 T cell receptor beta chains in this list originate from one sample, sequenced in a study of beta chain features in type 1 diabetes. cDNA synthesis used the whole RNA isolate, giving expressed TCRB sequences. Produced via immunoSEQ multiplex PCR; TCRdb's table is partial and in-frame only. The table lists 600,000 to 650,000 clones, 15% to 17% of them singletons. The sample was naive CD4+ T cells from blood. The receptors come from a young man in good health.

The CDR3 DNA is TGTGCCAGTAGGCTCCTTGACATTCAGTACTTC. Protein: CASRLLDIQYF. The chain carries TRBV19 and TRBJ2-4; D remains ambiguous. The CDR3 has 11 residues. CDR1 and CDR2 from the germline V gene are LNHDA and SQIVND (reference sequence). The V and J ends lost 6 bases and 8 bases respectively, with 8 bases between them.

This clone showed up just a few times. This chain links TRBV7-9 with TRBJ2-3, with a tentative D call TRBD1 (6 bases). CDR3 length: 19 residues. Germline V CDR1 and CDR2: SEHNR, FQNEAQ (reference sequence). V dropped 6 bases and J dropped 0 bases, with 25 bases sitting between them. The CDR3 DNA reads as TGTGCCAGCAGATACAGGGCCAGGGCTCGCCCCTCGAGCACAGATACGCAGTATTTT. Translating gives CASRYRARARPSSTDTQYF.

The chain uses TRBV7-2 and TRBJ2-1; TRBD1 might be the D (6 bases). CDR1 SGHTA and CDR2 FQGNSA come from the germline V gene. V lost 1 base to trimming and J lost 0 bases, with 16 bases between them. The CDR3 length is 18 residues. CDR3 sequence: CASSLDLIGGSSYNEQFF. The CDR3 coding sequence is TGTGCCAGCAGCTTAGATCTAATAGGGGGAAGCTCCTACAATGAGCAGTTCTTC.

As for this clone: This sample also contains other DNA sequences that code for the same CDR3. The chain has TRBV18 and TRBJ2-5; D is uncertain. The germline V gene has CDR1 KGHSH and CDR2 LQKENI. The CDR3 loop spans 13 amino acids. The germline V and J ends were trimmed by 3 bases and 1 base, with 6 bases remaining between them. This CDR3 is CASSPGIQETQYF. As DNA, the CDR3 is TGTGCCAGCTCACCGGGAATCCAAGAGACCCAGTACTTC.

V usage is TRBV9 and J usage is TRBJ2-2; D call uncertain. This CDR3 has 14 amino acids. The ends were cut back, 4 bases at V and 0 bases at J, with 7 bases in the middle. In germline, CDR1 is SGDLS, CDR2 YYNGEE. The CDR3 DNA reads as TGTGCCAGCAGCTCGCGCTCGAACACCGGGGAGCTGTTTTTT. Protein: CASSSRSNTGELFF.

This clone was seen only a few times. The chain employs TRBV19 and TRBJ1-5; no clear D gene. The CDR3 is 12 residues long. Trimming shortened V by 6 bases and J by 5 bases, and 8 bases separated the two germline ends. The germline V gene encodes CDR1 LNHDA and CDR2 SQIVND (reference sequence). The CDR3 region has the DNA TGTGCCAGTAGGCCGGAACATCAGCCCCAGCATTTT. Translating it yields CASRPEHQPQHF.

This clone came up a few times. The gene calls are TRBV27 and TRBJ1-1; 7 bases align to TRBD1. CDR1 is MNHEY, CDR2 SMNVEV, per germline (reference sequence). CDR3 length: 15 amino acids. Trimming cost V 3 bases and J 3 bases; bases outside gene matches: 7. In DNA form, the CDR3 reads TGTGCCAGCAGTTTGTCCGACAGGGTGGACACTGAAGCTTTCTTT. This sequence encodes CASSLSDRVDTEAFF.

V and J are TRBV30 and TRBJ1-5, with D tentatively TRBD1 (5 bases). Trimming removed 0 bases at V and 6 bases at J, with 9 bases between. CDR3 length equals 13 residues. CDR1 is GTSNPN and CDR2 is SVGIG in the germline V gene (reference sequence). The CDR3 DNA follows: TGTGCCTGGAGTGTAAGGGGTCTTCAGCCCCAGCATTTT. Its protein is CAWSVRGLQPQHF.

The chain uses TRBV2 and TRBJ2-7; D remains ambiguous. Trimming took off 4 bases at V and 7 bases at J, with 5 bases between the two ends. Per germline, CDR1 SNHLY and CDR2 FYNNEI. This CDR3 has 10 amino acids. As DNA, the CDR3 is TGTGCCAGCAGTGCCGGAGAGCAGTACTTC. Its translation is CASSAGEQYF.

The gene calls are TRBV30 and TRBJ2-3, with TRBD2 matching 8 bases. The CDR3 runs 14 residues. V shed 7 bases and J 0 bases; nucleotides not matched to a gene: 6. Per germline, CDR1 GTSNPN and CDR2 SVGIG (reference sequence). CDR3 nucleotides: TGTGCCTACAAGCGGGGGCTTAGCACAGATACGCAGTATTTT. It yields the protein CAYKRGLSTDTQYF. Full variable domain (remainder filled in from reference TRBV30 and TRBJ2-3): SQTIHQWPATLVQPVGSPLSLECTVEGTSNPNLYWYRQAAGRGLQLLFYSVGIGQISSEVPQNLSASRPQDRQFILSSKKLLLSDSGFYLCAYKRGLSTDTQYFGPGTRLTVL.

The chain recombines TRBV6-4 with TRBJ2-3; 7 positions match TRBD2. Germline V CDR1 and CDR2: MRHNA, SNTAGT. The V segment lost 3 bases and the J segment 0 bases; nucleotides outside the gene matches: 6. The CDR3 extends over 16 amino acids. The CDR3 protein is CASSEAGLGSTDTQYF. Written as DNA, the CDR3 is TGTGCCAGCAGTGAAGCCGGACTAGGAAGCACAGATACGCAGTATTTT.

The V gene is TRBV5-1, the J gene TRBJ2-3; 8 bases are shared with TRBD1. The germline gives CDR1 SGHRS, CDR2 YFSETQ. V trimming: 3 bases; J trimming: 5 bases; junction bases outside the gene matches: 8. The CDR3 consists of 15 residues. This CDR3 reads CASSSRTGRGDTQYF. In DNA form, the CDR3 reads TGCGCCAGCAGCTCCCGGACAGGGCGAGGAGATACGCAGTATTTT.

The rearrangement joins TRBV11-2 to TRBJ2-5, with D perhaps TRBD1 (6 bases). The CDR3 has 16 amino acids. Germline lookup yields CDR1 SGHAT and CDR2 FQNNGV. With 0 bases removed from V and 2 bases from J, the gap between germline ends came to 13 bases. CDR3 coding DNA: TGTGCCAGCAGCTTAGATCTGGGGGCAGGGCAAGAGACCCAGTACTTC. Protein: CASSLDLGAGQETQYF.

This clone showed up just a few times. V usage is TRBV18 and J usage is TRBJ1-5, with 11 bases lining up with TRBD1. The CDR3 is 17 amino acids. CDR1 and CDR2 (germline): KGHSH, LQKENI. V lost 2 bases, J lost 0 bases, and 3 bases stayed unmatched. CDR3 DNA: TGTGCCAGCTCACCAAAGGGACAGGGGGGTAGCAATCAGCCCCAGCATTTT. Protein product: CASSPKGQGGSNQPQHF.

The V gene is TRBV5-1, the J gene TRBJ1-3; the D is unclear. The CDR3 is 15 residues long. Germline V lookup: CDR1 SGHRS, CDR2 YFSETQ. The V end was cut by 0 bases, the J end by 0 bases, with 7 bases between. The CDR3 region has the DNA TGCGCCAGCAGCTTGGAGCAGTCCTCTGGAAACACCATATATTTT. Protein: CASSLEQSSGNTIYF.

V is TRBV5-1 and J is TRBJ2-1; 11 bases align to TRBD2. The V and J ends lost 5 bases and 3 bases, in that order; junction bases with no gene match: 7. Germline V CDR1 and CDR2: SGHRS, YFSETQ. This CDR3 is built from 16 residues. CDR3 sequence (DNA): TGCGCCAGCAGTTTCACCGGGACTAGCGGCTACAATGAGCAGTTCTTC. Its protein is CASSFTGTSGYNEQFF.

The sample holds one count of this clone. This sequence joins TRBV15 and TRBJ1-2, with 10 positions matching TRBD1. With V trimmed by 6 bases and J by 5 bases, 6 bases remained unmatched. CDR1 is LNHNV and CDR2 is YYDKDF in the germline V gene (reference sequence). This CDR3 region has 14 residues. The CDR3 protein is CATRRTGGEYGYTF. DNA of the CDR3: TGTGCCACCAGAAGGACAGGGGGAGAATATGGCTACACCTTC.

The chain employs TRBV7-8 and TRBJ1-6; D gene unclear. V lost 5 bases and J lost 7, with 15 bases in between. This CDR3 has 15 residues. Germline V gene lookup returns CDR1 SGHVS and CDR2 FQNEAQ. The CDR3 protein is CASSPGRAENSPLHF. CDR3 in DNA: TGTGCCAGCAGCCCTGGTAGGGCAGAGAATTCACCCCTCCACTTT.

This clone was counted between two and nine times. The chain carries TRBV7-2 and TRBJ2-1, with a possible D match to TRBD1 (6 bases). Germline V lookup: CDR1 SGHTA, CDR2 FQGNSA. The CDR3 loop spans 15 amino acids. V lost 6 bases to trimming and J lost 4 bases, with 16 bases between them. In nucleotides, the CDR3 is TGTGCCAGCAGGGCTACAGGGATGGGGTACAATGAGCAGTTCTTC. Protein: CASRATGMGYNEQFF.

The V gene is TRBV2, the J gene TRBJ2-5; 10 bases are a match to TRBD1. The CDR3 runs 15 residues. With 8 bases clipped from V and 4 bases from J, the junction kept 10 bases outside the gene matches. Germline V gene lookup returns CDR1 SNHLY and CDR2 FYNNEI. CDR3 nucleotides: TGTGCCAGCCGAAACCGGGACAGGGGACGAGAGACCCAGTACTTC. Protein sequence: CASRNRDRGRETQYF.

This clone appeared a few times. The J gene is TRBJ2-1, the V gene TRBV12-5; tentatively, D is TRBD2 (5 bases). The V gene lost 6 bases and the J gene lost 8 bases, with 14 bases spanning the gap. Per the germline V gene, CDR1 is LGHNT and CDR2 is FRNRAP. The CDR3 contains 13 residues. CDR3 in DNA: TGTGCTAGTGGCCTAGGAGGTATCGATGAGCAGTTCTTC. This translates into CASGLGGIDEQFF. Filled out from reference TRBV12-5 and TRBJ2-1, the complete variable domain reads DARVTQTPRHKVTEMGQEVTMRCQPILGHNTVFWYRQTMMQGLELLAYFRNRAPLDDSGMPKDRFSAEMPDATLATLKIQPSEPRDSAVYFCASGLGGIDEQFFGPGTRLTVL.

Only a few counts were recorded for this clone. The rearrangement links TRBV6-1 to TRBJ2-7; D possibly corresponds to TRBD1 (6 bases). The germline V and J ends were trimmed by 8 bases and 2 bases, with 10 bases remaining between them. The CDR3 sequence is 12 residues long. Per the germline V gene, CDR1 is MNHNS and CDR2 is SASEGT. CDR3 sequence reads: CASRDKTYEQYF. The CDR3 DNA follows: TGTGCCAGCCGGGACAAAACCTACGAGCAGTACTTC.

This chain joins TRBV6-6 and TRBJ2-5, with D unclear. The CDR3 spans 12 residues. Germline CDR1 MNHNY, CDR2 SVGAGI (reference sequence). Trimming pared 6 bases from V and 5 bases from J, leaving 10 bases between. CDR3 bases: TGTGCCAGCAGCCCACTATCGGAGACCCAGTACTTC. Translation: CASSPLSETQYF.

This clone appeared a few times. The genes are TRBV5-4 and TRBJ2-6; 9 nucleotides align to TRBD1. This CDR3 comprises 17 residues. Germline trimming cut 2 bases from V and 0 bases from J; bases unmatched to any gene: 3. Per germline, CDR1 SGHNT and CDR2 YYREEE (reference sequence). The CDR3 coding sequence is TGTGCCAGCAGCTTAGGGACAGGGAACTCTGGGGCCAACGTCCTGACTTTC. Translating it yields CASSLGTGNSGANVLTF.